Listed below are T cell receptor beta chains from one sample, sequenced in a study of graft-versus-host responses after intestinal transplantation. Sequencing used immunoSEQ multiplex PCR; TCRdb keeps in-frame clones, though not all of them. Of some 4,300 clones listed, approximately 80% were seen once; the top ten hold around 16%. The specimen comprised ileum tissue, sampled 338 days after intestinal transplantation. The receptors shown here come from a human patient who received an intestinal transplant, so some T cells may come from the graft donor. Each CDR3 is given with its conserved first and last residue. Fields, in order: D gene, J gene, V gene, clone size, CDR3 protein, CDR3 DNA. D genes are given only for firm matches. Clone size appears in some rows only: once, few, many, or a class for an expanded clone.

D gene: NA
J gene: TRBJ1-1
V gene: TRBV19
clone size: NA
CDR3 protein: CASSHRTLNTEAFF
CDR3 DNA: TGTGCCAGTAGTCATCGGACACTGAACACTGAAGCTTTCTTT

D gene: TRBD2
J gene: TRBJ2-5
V gene: TRBV4-1
clone size: NA
CDR3 protein: CASSPGLAGETQYF
CDR3 DNA: TGCGCCAGCAGCCCGGGACTAGCCGGAGAGACCCAGTACTTC

D gene: NA
J gene: TRBJ2-5
V gene: TRBV7-9
clone size: NA
CDR3 protein: CASSSDNQETQYF
CDR3 DNA: TGTGCCAGCAGCTCGGACAACCAAGAGACCCAGTACTTC

D gene: TRBD2
J gene: TRBJ2-2
V gene: TRBV27
clone size: NA
CDR3 protein: CASRPSGGATGELFF
CDR3 DNA: TGTGCCAGCAGACCTAGCGGGGGGGCTACCGGGGAGCTGTTTTTT

D gene: TRBD1
J gene: TRBJ1-2
V gene: TRBV6-6
clone size: once
CDR3 protein: CASSPRTGGVYGYTF
CDR3 DNA: TGTGCCAGCAGCCCCAGGACAGGAGGGGTCTATGGCTACACCTTC

D gene: TRBD1
J gene: TRBJ1-5
V gene: TRBV15
clone size: NA
CDR3 protein: CATSRPTGGVQPQHF
CDR3 DNA: TGTGCCACCAGCAGACCCACAGGGGGGGTGCAGCCCCAGCATTTT

D gene: NA
J gene: TRBJ2-7
V gene: TRBV30
clone size: NA
CDR3 protein: CAWSVRSLEEQCF
CDR3 DNA: TGTGCCTGGAGTGTAAGATCTTTGGAGGAGCAGTGCTTC

D gene: NA
J gene: TRBJ1-1
V gene: TRBV2
clone size: NA
CDR3 protein: CASSERNTEAFF
CDR3 DNA: TGTGCCAGCAGTGAGCGGAACACTGAAGCTTTCTTT

D gene: TRBD2
J gene: TRBJ2-2
V gene: TRBV27
clone size: NA
CDR3 protein: CASSLGPPGLAGGYTGELFF
CDR3 DNA: TGTGCCAGCAGTTTGGGCCCACCGGGACTAGCGGGGGGATACACCGGGGAGCTGTTTTTT

D gene: NA
J gene: TRBJ2-7
V gene: TRBV4-2
clone size: NA
CDR3 protein: CASSQPRGTYEQYF
CDR3 DNA: TGTGCCAGCAGCCAACCCCGGGGAACCTACGAGCAGTACTTC

D gene: NA
J gene: TRBJ2-7
V gene: TRBV7-9
clone size: NA
CDR3 protein: CASSDRAYEQYF
CDR3 DNA: TGTGCCAGCAGTGACAGAGCCTACGAGCAGTACTTC

D gene: TRBD1
J gene: TRBJ1-1
V gene: TRBV4-1
clone size: once
CDR3 protein: CASSLLRDSANTEAFF
CDR3 DNA: TGCGCCAGCAGCTTACTTCGGGACAGCGCGAACACTGAAGCTTTCTTT

D gene: NA
J gene: TRBJ1-6
V gene: TRBV6-6
clone size: NA
CDR3 protein: CASSFLGGDNSPLHF
CDR3 DNA: TGTGCCAGCAGCTTCCTGGGGGGGGATAATTCACCCCTCCACTTT

D gene: NA
J gene: TRBJ1-1
V gene: TRBV2
clone size: NA
CDR3 protein: CASAFSLRTEAFF
CDR3 DNA: TGTGCCAGCGCCTTCAGTCTCCGCACTGAAGCTTTCTTT

D gene: NA
J gene: TRBJ1-1
V gene: TRBV5-1
clone size: once
CDR3 protein: CASSLTGPREAFF
CDR3 DNA: TGCGCCAGCAGCTTAACAGGGCCTCGTGAAGCTTTCTTT

D gene: NA
J gene: TRBJ1-1
V gene: TRBV7-9
clone size: few
CDR3 protein: CASSPPAGWRTEAFF
CDR3 DNA: TGTGCCAGCAGCCCCCCCGCGGGGTGGCGAACTGAAGCTTTCTTT

D gene: NA
J gene: TRBJ2-7
V gene: TRBV28
clone size: NA
CDR3 protein: CASSWGPLESEQYF
CDR3 DNA: TGTGCCAGCAGTTGGGGCCCCCTAGAATCCGAGCAGTACTTC

D gene: TRBD1
J gene: TRBJ2-5
V gene: TRBV18
clone size: once
CDR3 protein: CASSPYRDRQETQYF
CDR3 DNA: TGTGCCAGCTCACCTTATAGGGACAGGCAAGAGACCCAGTACTTC

D gene: NA
J gene: TRBJ2-4
V gene: TRBV5-5
clone size: few
CDR3 protein: CASSLEGGWSKNIQYF
CDR3 DNA: TGTGCCAGCAGCTTGGAGGGGGGGTGGAGCAAAAACATTCAGTACTTC

D gene: TRBD2
J gene: TRBJ2-3
V gene: TRBV7-2
clone size: NA
CDR3 protein: CASSLFGGTSSTDTQYF
CDR3 DNA: TGTGCCAGCAGCTTATTCGGGGGGACTTCTAGCACAGATACGCAGTATTTT

D gene: NA
J gene: TRBJ2-1
V gene: TRBV6-5
clone size: NA
CDR3 protein: CASTGGSNSYNEQFF
CDR3 DNA: TGTGCCAGCACTGGCGGGTCGAACTCCTACAATGAGCAGTTCTTC

D gene: TRBD1
J gene: TRBJ1-1
V gene: TRBV10-3
clone size: few
CDR3 protein: CATMSATGSVNTEAFF
CDR3 DNA: TGTGCCACCATGAGCGCGACAGGGTCGGTGAACACTGAAGCTTTCTTT

D gene: NA
J gene: TRBJ1-2
V gene: TRBV29-1
clone size: NA
CDR3 protein: CSVERGAESYGYTF
CDR3 DNA: TGCAGCGTTGAACGGGGTGCGGAAAGCTATGGCTACACCTTC

D gene: TRBD1
J gene: TRBJ1-3
V gene: TRBV28
clone size: NA
CDR3 protein: CASILDRARNTIYF
CDR3 DNA: TGTGCCAGCATCTTGGACAGGGCCAGAAACACCATATATTTT

D gene: TRBD1
J gene: TRBJ2-2
V gene: TRBV5-6
clone size: NA
CDR3 protein: CASSSRQGVAGELFF
CDR3 DNA: TGTGCCAGCAGCTCAAGACAGGGAGTTGCCGGGGAGCTGTTTTTT

D gene: NA
J gene: TRBJ2-4
V gene: TRBV7-2
clone size: once
CDR3 protein: CASSLEPSGNIQYF
CDR3 DNA: TGTGCCAGCAGCTTGGAACCCTCGGGAAACATTCAGTACTTC

D gene: NA
J gene: TRBJ2-2
V gene: TRBV11-2
clone size: NA
CDR3 protein: CASSPRDISELFF
CDR3 DNA: TGTGCCAGCAGCCCCCGGGACATCTCGGAGCTGTTTTTT

D gene: NA
J gene: TRBJ2-7
V gene: TRBV2
clone size: NA
CDR3 protein: CASSDRRGPYEQYF
CDR3 DNA: TGTGCCAGCAGTGACCGACGAGGTCCCTACGAGCAGTACTTC

D gene: NA
J gene: TRBJ1-4
V gene: TRBV18
clone size: NA
CDR3 protein: CASSPIQGNEKLFF
CDR3 DNA: TGTGCCAGCTCACCAATACAGGGAAACGAAAAACTGTTTTTT

D gene: TRBD1
J gene: TRBJ2-7
V gene: TRBV27
clone size: few
CDR3 protein: CASSPGTAFSYEQYF
CDR3 DNA: TGTGCCAGCAGTCCGGGGACAGCTTTCTCCTACGAGCAGTACTTC

D gene: NA
J gene: TRBJ1-3
V gene: TRBV7-9
clone size: few
CDR3 protein: CASSAKRGHSGNTIYF
CDR3 DNA: TGTGCCAGCAGCGCCAAGCGGGGTCACTCTGGAAACACCATATATTTT

D gene: NA
J gene: TRBJ2-5
V gene: TRBV5-1
clone size: NA
CDR3 protein: CASSAGTAQETQYF
CDR3 DNA: TGCGCCAGCAGCGCGGGGACGGCTCAAGAGACCCAGTACTTC

D gene: NA
J gene: TRBJ2-1
V gene: TRBV9
clone size: NA
CDR3 protein: CASSLDGARPGPAYNEQFF
CDR3 DNA: TGTGCCAGCAGCCTGGATGGGGCTCGCCCAGGGCCAGCCTACAATGAGCAGTTCTTC

D gene: TRBD2
J gene: TRBJ2-4
V gene: TRBV2
clone size: NA
CDR3 protein: CASSEWGGAKNIQYF
CDR3 DNA: TGTGCCAGCAGTGAATGGGGGGGAGCCAAAAACATTCAGTACTTC

D gene: NA
J gene: TRBJ2-1
V gene: TRBV5-1
clone size: once
CDR3 protein: CASSLAPGNNNEQFF
CDR3 DNA: TGCGCCAGCAGCTTGGCTCCGGGGAATAACAATGAGCAGTTCTTC

D gene: TRBD2
J gene: TRBJ2-7
V gene: TRBV5-1
clone size: NA
CDR3 protein: CASSSWTSGRPEQYF
CDR3 DNA: TGCGCCAGCAGCTCCTGGACTAGCGGGAGGCCCGAGCAGTACTTC

D gene: TRBD1
J gene: TRBJ2-1
V gene: TRBV13
clone size: NA
CDR3 protein: CASSLEGGQGIEGEQFF
CDR3 DNA: TGTGCCAGCAGCTTAGAGGGCGGACAGGGGATAGAAGGTGAGCAGTTCTTC

D gene: TRBD2
J gene: TRBJ2-3
V gene: TRBV5-4
clone size: NA
CDR3 protein: CASSLGLAGGRDTQYF
CDR3 DNA: TGTGCCAGCAGCTTGGGACTAGCGGGGGGGCGGGATACGCAGTATTTT

D gene: NA
J gene: TRBJ1-6
V gene: TRBV5-1
clone size: NA
CDR3 protein: CASSLEMGRGSPLHF
CDR3 DNA: TGCGCCAGCAGCCTCGAGATGGGAAGAGGGTCACCCCTCCACTTT

D gene: NA
J gene: TRBJ1-2
V gene: TRBV6-5
clone size: few
CDR3 protein: CASRAAANYGYTF
CDR3 DNA: TGTGCCAGCAGGGCGGCAGCTAACTATGGCTACACCTTC

D gene: TRBD2
J gene: TRBJ2-3
V gene: TRBV5-1
clone size: NA
CDR3 protein: CASSFLAGGGDTQYF
CDR3 DNA: TGCGCCAGCAGCTTTTTAGCGGGGGGGGGAGATACGCAGTATTTT